This T cell receptor beta chain came from a study of regulatory T cells in long-lasting Graves disease. The V gene end was trimmed by 4 bases and the J gene end by 3 bases; junction bases not matched to a gene: 5. The CDR3 is 14 amino acids. The time point was: newly diagnosed GD, antithyroid drugs for less than 3 months. With RNA extracted from PBMCs as input, the TCR library was made. iRepertoire HTBI primers and Arm-PCR of CDR3 regions built TCR beta libraries. TCRdb reprocessed the multiplex PCR reads via MiXCR and lists one record per CDR3 protein. The data contain some 200,000 distinct CDR3 sequences, roughly 19% of them singletons. The sample also formed part of further work on T cells in Graves' hyperthyroidism and ophthalmopathy.

The sequenced sample was peripheral blood mononuclear cells (PBMCs), obtained at new diagnosis, from a patient treated with antithyroid drugs. This chain connects TRBV12-3 or TRBV12-4 to TRBJ1-2; 7 positions agree with TRBD1. This receptor was taken from a woman between 25 and 40 years old with Graves disease. This CDR3 reads CASSSRGGDYGYTF. The CDR3 bases are TGTGCCAGCAGTTCCAGGGGGGGCGACTATGGCTACACCTTC.